The 11 T cell receptor beta chains below all came from one sample that was sequenced in a study of response to subunit inactivated influenza vaccine. Each CDR3 protein gets one entry after TCRdb re-called the RT-PCR reads with MiXCR. The top ten clones hold 5.5% to 8% of a sample with approximately 700,000 distinct CDR3 sequences, around 13% of them seen once. Sequences were derived from PBMCs from blood, sampled less than 15 days before vaccination. The receptors come from a man over 45 who received an inactivated influenza vaccine.

This clonotype occurred a few times. The chain is built from TRBV28 and TRBJ1-2, with a weak D call TRBD1 (5 bases). V gave up 2 bases and J gave up 0 bases, with 13 bases separating them. The length of the CDR3 is 16 residues. Per germline, CDR1 MDHEN and CDR2 SYDVKM. Written as DNA, the CDR3 is TGTGCCAGCAGTTTAGCGGGGGTCGGGGCTAACTATGGCTACACCTTC. This sequence encodes CASSLAGVGANYGYTF.

The chain is built from TRBV6-1 and TRBJ2-4; weak D call: TRBD1 (6 bases). The germline CDR1 and CDR2 sequences are MNHNS and SASEGT. Trimming cost V 5 bases and J 0 bases, with 14 bases left between them. CDR3 length: 16 residues. DNA of the CDR3: TGTGCCAGCAGTCTAACGCGGACAGTAGCCAAAAACATTCAGTACTTC. Protein sequence: CASSLTRTVAKNIQYF.

This clonotype was counted only a few times. The chain joins TRBV27 to TRBJ2-1; D might be TRBD2 (6 bases). Germline V CDR1 and CDR2: MNHEY, SMNVEV (reference sequence). CDR3 length equals 13 residues. V shed 7 bases and J shed 8 bases, with 15 bases lying between them. Here the CDR3 reads CASTPMRGYEQFF. Here the CDR3 DNA reads TGTGCCAGCACCCCAATGCGGGGATATGAGCAGTTCTTC.

J is TRBJ2-1 and V is TRBV19, with 11 bases fitting TRBD2. Germline lookup yields CDR1 LNHDA and CDR2 SQIVND (reference sequence). V was clipped by 4 bases and J by 4 bases; unmatched bases: 6. This CDR3 has 16 amino acids. The CDR3 DNA reads TGTGCCAGTAGTAAGGCTAGCGGGGGGCCTTACAATGAGCAGTTCTTC. Protein sequence: CASSKASGGPYNEQFF.

The chain combines TRBV29-1 with TRBJ2-7, with TRBD1 matching over 7 bases. V lost 7 bases and J lost 1; bases outside the gene matches: 7. The CDR3 loop spans 13 amino acids. CDR1 is SQVTM and CDR2 is ANQGSEA in the germline V gene. CDR3 sequence: CSGLSQGSYEQYF. The CDR3, as DNA: TGCAGCGGACTTTCACAGGGGTCCTACGAGCAGTACTTC.

This clonotype has just a few counts. The rearrangement links TRBV4-2 to TRBJ1-2, with no clear D. V lost 5 bases, J lost 4 bases, and 17 bases lay in between. This CDR3 contains 15 residues. Germline CDR1 and CDR2: LGHNA and YNFKEQ. The CDR3, as DNA: TGTGCCAGCAGCACAGTTTCGGCCGCGATCTATGGCTACACCTTC. It specifies CASSTVSAAIYGYTF.

This clonotype was recorded a few times. CDR3 in amino acids: CASSVDLFVGKTGELFF. DNA for the CDR3: TGTGCCAGCAGCGTAGACCTTTTTGTAGGGAAGACCGGGGAGCTGTTTTTT. The genes are TRBV9 and TRBJ2-2; no definite D call. The CDR3 spans 17 residues. Germline-derived CDR1 and CDR2 are SGDLS and YYNGEE. Trimming removed 0 bases at V and 5 bases at J, with 17 bases between.

The chain carries TRBV7-8 and TRBJ2-2, with 12 bases that match TRBD2. Germline V lookup: CDR1 SGHVS, CDR2 FQNEAQ. This CDR3 region has 15 residues. V gave up 10 bases and J gave up 4 bases; unmatched junction bases: 7. The CDR3 loop reads CATRTSGTGTGELFF. The CDR3 DNA is TGTGCCACCAGGACTAGCGGGACGGGCACCGGGGAGCTGTTTTTT.

This clonotype was counted a few times. This rearrangement joins TRBV4-2 to TRBJ2-3, with 7 bases matching TRBD2. CDR1 is LGHNA, CDR2 YNFKEQ, per germline. The CDR3 length is 16 residues. V lost 1 base, J lost 3 bases, and 7 bases stayed unmatched. The CDR3 reads CASSQGLAQRTDTQYF. DNA for the CDR3: TGTGCCAGCAGCCAAGGACTAGCCCAAAGAACAGATACGCAGTATTTT.

This clonotype was recorded many times. The CDR3 is CASRHGTSGGAGAKNIQYF. CDR3 nucleotides: TGTGCCAGCAGGCACGGGACTAGCGGGGGGGCCGGGGCCAAAAACATTCAGTACTTC. The rearrangement links TRBV28 to TRBJ2-4; 16 bases align to TRBD2. Losses at the gene ends were 6 bases for V and 1 base for J; bases not matched to a gene: 9. The CDR3 length is 19 residues. Germline V lookup: CDR1 MDHEN, CDR2 SYDVKM. The complete variable domain, with remaining parts taken from reference TRBV28 and TRBJ2-4, reads DVKVTQSSRYLVKRTGEKVFLECVQDMDHENMFWYRQDPGLGLRLIYFSYDVKMKEKGDIPEGYSVSREKKERFSLILESASTNQTSMYLCASRHGTSGGAGAKNIQYFGAGTRLSVL.

The chain uses TRBV29-1 and TRBJ2-1; perhaps TRBD1 as D (5 bases). There are 13 residues in the CDR3. The V and J ends lost 3 bases and 4 bases respectively, with 10 bases between them. CDR1 SQVTM and CDR2 ANQGSEA come from the germline V gene. CDR3 nucleotide sequence: TGCAGCGTTGAGTTGACAGTTTACAATGAGCAGTTCTTC. Its translation: CSVELTVYNEQFF.